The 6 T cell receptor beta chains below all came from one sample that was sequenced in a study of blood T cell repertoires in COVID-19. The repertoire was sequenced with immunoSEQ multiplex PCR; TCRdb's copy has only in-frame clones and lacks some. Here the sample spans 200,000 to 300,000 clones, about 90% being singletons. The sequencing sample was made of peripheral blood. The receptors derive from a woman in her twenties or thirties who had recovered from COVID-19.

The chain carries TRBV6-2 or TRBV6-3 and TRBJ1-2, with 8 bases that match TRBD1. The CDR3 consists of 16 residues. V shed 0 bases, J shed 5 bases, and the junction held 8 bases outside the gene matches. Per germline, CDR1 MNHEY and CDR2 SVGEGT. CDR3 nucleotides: TGTGCCAGCAGTTACTCGGTCAGGGGGCGGTCGTATGGCTACACCTTC. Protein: CASSYSVRGRSYGYTF.

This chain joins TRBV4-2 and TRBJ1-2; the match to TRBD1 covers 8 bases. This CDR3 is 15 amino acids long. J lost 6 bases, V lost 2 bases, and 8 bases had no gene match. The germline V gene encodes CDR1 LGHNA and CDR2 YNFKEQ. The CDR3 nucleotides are TGTGCCAGCAGCCAAACGCCGGCAGGGGGCAATGGCTACACCTTC. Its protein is CASSQTPAGGNGYTF.

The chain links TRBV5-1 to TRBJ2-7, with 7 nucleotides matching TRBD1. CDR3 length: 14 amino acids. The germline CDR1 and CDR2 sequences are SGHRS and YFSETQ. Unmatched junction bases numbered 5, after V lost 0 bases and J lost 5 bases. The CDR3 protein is CASSLGQGFDEQYF. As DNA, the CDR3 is TGCGCCAGCAGCTTGGGACAGGGATTTGACGAGCAGTACTTC. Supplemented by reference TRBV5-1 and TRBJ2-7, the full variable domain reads KAGVTQTPRYLIKTRGQQVTLSCSPISGHRSVSWYQQTPGQGLQFLFEYFSETQRNKGNFPGRFSGRQFSNSRSEMNVSTLELGDSALYLCASSLGQGFDEQYFGPGTRLTVT.

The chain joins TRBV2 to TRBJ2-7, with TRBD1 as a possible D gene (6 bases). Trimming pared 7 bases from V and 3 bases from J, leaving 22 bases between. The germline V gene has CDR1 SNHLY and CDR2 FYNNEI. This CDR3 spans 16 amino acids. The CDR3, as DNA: TGTGCCAGCACCATCGACCGACAGGCCCCAAACTACGAGCAGTACTTC. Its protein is CASTIDRQAPNYEQYF. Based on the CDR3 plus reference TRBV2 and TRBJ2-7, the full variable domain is EPEVTQTPSHQVTQMGQEVILRCVPISNHLYFYWYRQILGQKVEFLVSFYNNEISEKSEIFDDQFSVERPDGSNFTLKIRSTKLEDSAMYFCASTIDRQAPNYEQYFGPGTRLTVT.

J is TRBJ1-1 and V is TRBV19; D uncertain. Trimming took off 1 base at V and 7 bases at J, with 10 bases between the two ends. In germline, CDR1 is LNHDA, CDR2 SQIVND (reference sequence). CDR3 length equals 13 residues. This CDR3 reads CASSIVGGNEAFF. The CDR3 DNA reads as TGTGCCAGTAGTATAGTCGGCGGAAATGAAGCTTTCTTT.

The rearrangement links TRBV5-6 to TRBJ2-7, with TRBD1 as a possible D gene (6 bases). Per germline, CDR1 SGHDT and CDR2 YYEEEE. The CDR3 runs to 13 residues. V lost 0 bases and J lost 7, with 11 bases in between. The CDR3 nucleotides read TGTGCCAGCAGCTTGGGAGCAGGGGTTGAGCAGTACTTC. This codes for CASSLGAGVEQYF.